The T cell receptor beta chain under discussion was sequenced for a study of control samples from healthy donors and cancer patients. With 0 bases removed from V and 1 base from J, the gap between germline ends came to 10 bases. This CDR3 region has 15 residues. CDR1 and CDR2 (germline): LGHNT, FRNRAP. Here immunoSEQ multiplex PCR was the method, and the copy in TCRdb shows in-frame clones only, minus some. The sample records some 160,000 clones, roughly 94% being singletons. This TCR derives from a woman aged 40-49 years in good health. Source material: blood. The chain carries TRBV12-5 and TRBJ2-7; D is unclear. In DNA, the CDR3 is TGTGCTAGTGGTTTGGTACCTGGCGGATCCTACGAGCAGTACTTC. This sequence encodes CASGLVPGGSYEQYF.